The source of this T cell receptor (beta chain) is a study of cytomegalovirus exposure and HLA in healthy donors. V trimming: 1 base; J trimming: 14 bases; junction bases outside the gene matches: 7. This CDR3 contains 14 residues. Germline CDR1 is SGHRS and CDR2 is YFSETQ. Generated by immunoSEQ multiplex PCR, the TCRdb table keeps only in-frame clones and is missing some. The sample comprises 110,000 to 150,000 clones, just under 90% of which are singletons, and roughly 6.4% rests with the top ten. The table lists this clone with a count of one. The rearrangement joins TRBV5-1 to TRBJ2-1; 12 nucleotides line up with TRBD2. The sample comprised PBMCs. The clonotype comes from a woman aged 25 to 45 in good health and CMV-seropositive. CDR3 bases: TGCGCCAGCAGCTTGTATCTAGCGGGAGGGCCAGAGTTCTTC. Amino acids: CASSLYLAGGPEFF. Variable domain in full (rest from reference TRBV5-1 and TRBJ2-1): KAGVTQTPRYLIKTRGQQVTLSCSPISGHRSVSWYQQTPGQGLQFLFEYFSETQRNKGNFPGRFSGRQFSNSRSEMNVSTLELGDSALYLCASSLYLAGGPEFFGPGTRLTVL.